These 25 T cell receptor beta chains were sequenced from one sample in a study of CD8 T cells in ankylosing spondylitis. TCRdb re-derived calls from the 5' RACE reads in MiXCR, one entry per CDR3 protein. The table records about 160,000 distinct CDR3 sequences, 15% to 20% of them present only once. Sequenced: blood, either unsorted or a sorted T cell fraction (not recorded which). Receptors originate from a male donor with ankylosing spondylitis or in good health (not recorded which).

This clonotype was detected only a few times. The J gene is TRBJ1-2, the V gene TRBV5-1; D remains ambiguous. Deletions cut 6 bases from V and 0 bases from J, with 18 bases between. This CDR3 region has 16 residues. CDR1 is SGHRS and CDR2 is YFSETQ in the germline V gene. The CDR3 reads CASNYQARAANYGYTF. The CDR3 coding sequence is TGCGCCAGCAACTACCAAGCCCGGGCCGCTAACTATGGCTACACCTTC.

CDR3 sequence: CASQASGTWDTGELFF. The DNA for the CDR3 is TGCGCCAGCCAGGCATCTGGGACATGGGACACCGGGGAGCTGTTTTTT. V usage is TRBV5-1 and J usage is TRBJ2-2, with a weak D call TRBD1 (6 bases). Trimming left V 7 bases short and J 3 bases short, with 19 bases between. Looked up from germline, CDR1 is SGHRS and CDR2 is YFSETQ. The CDR3 is made up of 16 amino acids.

The chain couples TRBV4-1 to TRBJ2-2, with D maybe TRBD1 (6 bases). The V and J ends lost 2 bases and 6 bases respectively, with 13 bases between them. Germline loops: CDR1 MGHRA, CDR2 YSYEKL. The CDR3 is 15 amino acids. CDR3 sequence reads: CASSQTGPGAGELFF. In DNA, the CDR3 is TGCGCCAGCAGCCAAACAGGGCCAGGGGCCGGGGAGCTGTTTTTT.

Many counts were recorded for this clonotype. The chain recombines TRBV20-1 with TRBJ2-3; TRBD2 might be the D (6 bases). CDR1 and CDR2 (germline): DFQATT, SNEGSKA (reference sequence). The CDR3 totals 15 residues. The germline V and J ends were trimmed by 5 bases and 4 bases, with 19 bases remaining between them. CDR3 amino acids: CSASPLAGPPDTQYF. As DNA, the CDR3 is TGCAGTGCTTCCCCACTAGCCGGGCCCCCAGATACGCAGTATTTT.

The sample holds many counts of this clonotype. The chain employs TRBV3-1 and TRBJ2-1, with TRBD1 as a possible D gene (6 bases). The germline V and J ends were trimmed by 4 bases and 9 bases, with 13 bases remaining between them. CDR3 length: 13 residues. CDR1 LGHDT and CDR2 YNNKEL come from the germline V gene (reference sequence). In DNA, the CDR3 is TGTGCCAGCAGCCCGCATCCGGACAGTGAGCAGTTCTTC. It codes for CASSPHPDSEQFF.

This clonotype was recorded at least ten times. V is TRBV24-1 and J is TRBJ2-3; D unclear. With 9 bases removed from V and 2 bases from J, the gap between germline ends came to 11 bases. This CDR3 contains 13 residues. CDR1 is KGHDR, CDR2 SFDVKD, per germline. The CDR3 loop is CATLGVNTDTQYF. The DNA of the CDR3 is TGTGCCACCTTAGGAGTGAACACAGATACGCAGTATTTT.

The chain's CDR3 is CASGFYGQYEQYF. The CDR3 nucleotides are TGTGCCAGCGGCTTCTACGGACAGTACGAGCAGTACTTC. The chain has TRBV27 and TRBJ2-7; the D gene is possibly TRBD1 (6 bases). Germline CDR1 reads MNHEY; CDR2 reads SMNVEV (reference sequence). The V and J ends lost 8 bases and 4 bases respectively, with 15 bases between them. The CDR3 loop spans 13 amino acids.

This clonotype turned up a few times. The chain couples TRBV6-5 to TRBJ2-1; 9 nucleotides agree with TRBD1. CDR1 and CDR2 from the germline V gene are MNHEY and SVGAGI. This CDR3 is 15 amino acids long. Unmatched junction bases numbered 2, after V lost 5 bases and J lost 0 bases. The CDR3 protein is CASSPDRGSYNEQFF. CDR3 nucleotides: TGTGCCAGCAGTCCGGACAGGGGCTCCTACAATGAGCAGTTCTTC.

This clonotype was observed a few times. The rearrangement links TRBV5-1 to TRBJ2-5; either TRBD1 or TRBD2 may fit D (5 bases each). CDR3 length: 16 amino acids. The germline V and J ends were trimmed by 4 bases and 0 bases, with 16 bases remaining between them. Germline V gene data show CDR1 as SGHRS and CDR2 as YFSETQ. The CDR3 here is CASSERGDGNQETQYF. In nucleotides, the CDR3 is TGCGCCAGCAGCGAGAGAGGGGACGGAAACCAAGAGACCCAGTACTTC.

This clonotype showed up just a few times. One end of the junction does not line up with germline, which may come from a read error. The chain joins TRBV5-1 to TRBJ1-2, with 7 nucleotides matching TRBD1. Germline CDR1 reads SGHRS; CDR2 reads YFSETQ. The CDR3 extends over 15 amino acids. The CDR3 bases are TGCGCCAGCAGCTATACCGGGACAGAAAACTATGGTTACACCTTC. Translating gives CASSYTGTENYGYTF.

Comment on this clonotype: Being one base from a much bigger clone, this may be a read error. The chain is built from TRBV5-1 and TRBJ2-1; 10 bases agree with TRBD2. CDR1 is SGHRS and CDR2 is YFSETQ in the germline V gene. The length of the CDR3 is 15 residues. The CDR3 bases are TGCGCCAGCAGCCTCGGGACTAGCGAGTACAGTGAGCAGTTCTTC. Its translation is CASSLGTSEYSEQFF.

The table lists this clonotype with many counts. The CDR3 DNA reads TGCGCCAGCGGGATGACAGGGGACTCACCCCTCCACTTT. Translated, it gives CASGMTGDSPLHF. The chain is built from TRBV5-1 and TRBJ1-6, with 8 bases identical to TRBD1. Trimming took 7 bases from V and 10 from J; bases not matched to a gene: 7. CDR1 and CDR2 (germline): SGHRS, YFSETQ. The CDR3 consists of 13 residues.

This clonotype was found a few times. The chain links TRBV5-1 to TRBJ2-5; D possibly uses TRBD1 or TRBD2 (5 bases each). Germline V CDR1 and CDR2: SGHRS, YFSETQ. The ends were cut back, 0 bases at V and 2 bases at J, with 11 bases in the middle. CDR3 length: 15 residues. As DNA, the CDR3 is TGCGCCAGCAGCTTGGCCCCGGGGCTACAAGAGACCCAGTACTTC. Protein product: CASSLAPGLQETQYF.

The sample holds many counts of this clonotype. The chain employs TRBV4-3 and TRBJ1-1; D might be TRBD1 (6 bases). The CDR3 contains 21 residues. The germline V gene encodes CDR1 LGHNA and CDR2 YSLEER. V was clipped by 3 bases and J by 1 base, with 30 bases between them. CDR3 nucleotides: TGCGCCAGCAGCCATATAAGATCTTGGACAGCCCCCGATGGCCGGAACACTGAAGCTTTCTTT. Encoded protein: CASSHIRSWTAPDGRNTEAFF.

The chain is built from TRBV7-3 and TRBJ2-7; D is undetermined. V was shortened by 3 bases and J by 0 bases, with 12 bases between the two germline ends. This CDR3 is built from 15 residues. CDR1 is SGHTA, CDR2 FQGTGA, per germline. CDR3 DNA sequence: TGTGCCAGCAGCTTTGCCCCTTCGAGCTCCTACGAGCAGTACTTC. It is translated as CASSFAPSSSYEQYF.

This clonotype was counted many times. In DNA form, the CDR3 reads TGCAGCGTTGGAGGGGGGCCAGGGGTTTACACCGGGGAGCTGTTTTTT. It encodes CSVGGGPGVYTGELFF. The chain has TRBV29-1 and TRBJ2-2; D may match TRBD1 or TRBD2 (6 bases each). The germline gives CDR1 SQVTM, CDR2 ANQGSEA. V lost 4 bases and J 3 bases, leaving 18 bases between the germline ends. There are 16 residues in the CDR3.

The CDR3 loop is CASILQTYFSGANVLTF. The CDR3 nucleotides read TGTGCCAGCATCCTTCAGACTTATTTCTCTGGGGCCAACGTCCTGACTTTC. V and J are TRBV2 and TRBJ2-6; D remains unclear. V was shortened by 7 bases and J by 0 bases, with 16 bases between the two germline ends. CDR3 size: 17 residues. CDR1 and CDR2 (germline): SNHLY, FYNNEI.

The chain has TRBV29-1 and TRBJ1-2; possibly TRBD1 for D (6 bases). V lost 3 bases and J 0 bases, leaving 8 bases between the germline ends. From germline, CDR1 is SQVTM and CDR2 ANQGSEA. This CDR3 comprises 13 residues. CDR3 nucleotides: TGCAGCGTTGACAGGGGAGCTAACTATGGCTACACCTTC. It specifies CSVDRGANYGYTF.

This clonotype was detected only once. The V call is TRBV6-6, the J call TRBJ1-2, with TRBD1 matching 7 bases. The CDR3 has 16 residues. V lost 7 bases and J lost 2; bases outside the gene matches: 13. CDR1 and CDR2 (germline): MNHNY, SVGAGI (reference sequence). CDR3 DNA sequence: TGTGCCAGCATCCTGAGGGTACAGGGGCACAACTATGGCTACACCTTC. This sequence encodes CASILRVQGHNYGYTF.

V is TRBV6-1 and J is TRBJ1-1; D may be TRBD1 (5 bases). The CDR3 has 15 residues. CDR1 is MNHNS and CDR2 is SASEGT in the germline V gene. V shed 6 bases and J shed 1 base, with 15 bases lying between them. The CDR3, as DNA: TGTGCCAGCAGCGCTCTCCGAGGGGCGAACACTGAAGCTTTCTTT. Protein sequence: CASSALRGANTEAFF.

In the case of this clonotype: With a much larger clone just one base away, this may be a read error. V and J are TRBV19 and TRBJ2-3, with 10 bases fitting TRBD1. J was trimmed by 2 bases and V by 8 bases; bases with no gene match: 4. This CDR3 is 14 amino acids long. Germline lookup yields CDR1 LNHDA and CDR2 SQIVND (reference sequence). This CDR3 is CASDRGRNTDTQYF. CDR3 nucleotide sequence: TGTGCCAGTGACAGGGGGCGCAACACAGATACGCAGTATTTT.

This clonotype was detected ten times or more. The rearrangement links TRBV5-1 to TRBJ2-1; 9 bases are a match to TRBD2. V was pared by 2 bases and J by 6 bases, with 6 bases of the junction left unmatched. Germline V gene sequence: CDR1 SGHRS, CDR2 YFSETQ. The CDR3 totals 15 residues. CDR3 nucleotide sequence: TGCGCCAGCAGCTTTGCGGGAGGGCCTTCCAATGAGCAGTTCTTC. Translated, it gives CASSFAGGPSNEQFF.

The V gene is TRBV4-1, the J gene TRBJ2-1; 16 positions match TRBD2. V was clipped by 0 bases and J by 8 bases; unmatched bases: 16. The CDR3 loop spans 21 amino acids. Germline loops: CDR1 MGHRA, CDR2 YSYEKL. The DNA for the CDR3 is TGCGCCAGCAGCCAAGATCTGTTTCCGGGACTAGCGGGAGGGCCGGTCGATGAGCAGTTCTTC. Residues: CASSQDLFPGLAGGPVDEQFF.

The sample holds a few counts of this clonotype. The chain has TRBV29-1 and TRBJ1-4; D is ambiguous. The length of the CDR3 is 11 residues. From germline, CDR1 is SQVTM and CDR2 ANQGSEA. The V end lost 1 base, the J end lost 6 bases, and 3 bases lay between the germline ends. This CDR3 reads CSVEVDEKLFF. The CDR3 nucleotides read TGCAGCGTTGAAGTAGATGAAAAACTGTTTTTT.

This chain connects TRBV14 to TRBJ2-3, with 9 bases fitting TRBD2. With V trimmed by 4 bases and J by 1 base, 6 bases remained unmatched. From germline, CDR1 is SGHDN and CDR2 FVKESK. This CDR3 has 16 amino acids. The CDR3 protein is CASSRHSGSGTDTQYF. As DNA, the CDR3 is TGTGCCAGCAGCCGTCATAGCGGGAGCGGCACAGATACGCAGTATTTT.